The T cell receptor beta chain under discussion was sequenced for a study of cytomegalovirus exposure and HLA in healthy donors. Overall study findings and caveats: Exclusion as indistinguishable affected some V segments, including TRBV6-2 and TRBV6-3. Relative to the roughly 700-donor mean, N-insertions were reportedly fewer in an Asian-associated ancestry cluster in a later analysis. Apart from CMV serostatus, no immune exposure information was available.

The PCR was carried out with 60 Vbeta primers and 13 Jbeta primers. The repertoire was sequenced with immunoSEQ multiplex PCR; TCRdb's copy has only in-frame clones and lacks some. The sample contains 150,000 to 200,000 clones, 65% to 75% of which appear only once. As to this clone: What it binds is unknown.

CDR1 SGHNT and CDR2 YYREEE come from the germline V gene (reference sequence). Trimming shortened V by 4 bases and J by 3 bases, and 9 bases separated the two germline ends. CDR3 length: 13 residues. This chain links TRBV5-4 with TRBJ2-3; D might be TRBD2 (5 bases). Sequencing was performed on PBMCs. This TCR was recovered from a human donor in good health. The CDR3 is CASSVDWTDTQYF. The CDR3 DNA sequence: TGTGCCAGCAGCGTGGACTGGACAGATACGCAGTATTTT.